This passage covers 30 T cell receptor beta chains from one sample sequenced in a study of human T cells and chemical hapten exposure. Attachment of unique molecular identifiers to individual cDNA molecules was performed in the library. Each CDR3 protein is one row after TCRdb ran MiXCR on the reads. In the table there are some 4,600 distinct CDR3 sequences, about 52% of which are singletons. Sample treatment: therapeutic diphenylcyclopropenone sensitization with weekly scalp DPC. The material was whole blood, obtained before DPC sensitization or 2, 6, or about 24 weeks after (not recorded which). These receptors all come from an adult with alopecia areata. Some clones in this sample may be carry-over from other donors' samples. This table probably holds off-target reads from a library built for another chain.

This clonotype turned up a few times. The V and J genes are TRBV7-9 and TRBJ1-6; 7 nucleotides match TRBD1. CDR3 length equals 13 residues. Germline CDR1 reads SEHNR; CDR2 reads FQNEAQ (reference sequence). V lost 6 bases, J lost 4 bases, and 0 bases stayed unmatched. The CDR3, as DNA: TGTGCCAGCAGACAGGGGTATAATTCACCCCTCCACTTT. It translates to CASRQGYNSPLHF.

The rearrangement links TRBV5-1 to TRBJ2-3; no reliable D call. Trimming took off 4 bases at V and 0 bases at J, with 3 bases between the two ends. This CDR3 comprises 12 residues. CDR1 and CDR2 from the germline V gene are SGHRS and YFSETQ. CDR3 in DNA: TGCGCCAGCAGCGGAAGCACAGATACGCAGTATTTT. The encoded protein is CASSGSTDTQYF.

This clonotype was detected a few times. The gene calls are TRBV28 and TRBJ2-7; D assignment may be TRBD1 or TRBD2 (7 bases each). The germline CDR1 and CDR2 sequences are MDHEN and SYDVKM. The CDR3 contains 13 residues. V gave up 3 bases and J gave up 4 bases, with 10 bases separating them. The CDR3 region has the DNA TGTGCCAGCAGTTTCCAGGGGGGGTACGAGCAGTACTTC. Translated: CASSFQGGYEQYF.

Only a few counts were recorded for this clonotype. The CDR3 region is CSALTGTQETQYF. In nucleotides, the CDR3 is TGCAGTGCTCTTACAGGGACCCAAGAGACCCAGTACTTC. The genes are TRBV20-1 and TRBJ2-5; TRBD1 is a possible D gene (6 bases). Germline-derived CDR1 and CDR2 are DFQATT and SNEGSKA (reference sequence). V shed 5 bases and J shed 1 base, with 11 bases lying between them. The CDR3 has 13 amino acids.

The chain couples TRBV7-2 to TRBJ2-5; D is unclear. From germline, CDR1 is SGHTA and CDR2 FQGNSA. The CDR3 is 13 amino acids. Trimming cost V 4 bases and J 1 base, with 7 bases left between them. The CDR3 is CASSSLAQETQYF. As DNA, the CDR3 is TGTGCCAGCAGCTCCCTTGCCCAAGAGACCCAGTACTTC.

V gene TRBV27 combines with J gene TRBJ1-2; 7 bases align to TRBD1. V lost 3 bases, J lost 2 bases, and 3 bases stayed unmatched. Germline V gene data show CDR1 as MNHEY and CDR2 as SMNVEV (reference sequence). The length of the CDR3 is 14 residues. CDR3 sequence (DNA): TGTGCCAGCAGTTTCCGGGACAGAAACTATGGCTACACCTTC. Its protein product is CASSFRDRNYGYTF.

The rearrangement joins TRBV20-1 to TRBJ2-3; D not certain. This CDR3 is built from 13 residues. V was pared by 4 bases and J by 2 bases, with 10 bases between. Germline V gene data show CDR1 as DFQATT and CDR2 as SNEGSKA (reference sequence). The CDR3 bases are TGCAGTGCTAAATCCCAGTTCACAGATACGCAGTATTTT. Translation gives CSAKSQFTDTQYF.

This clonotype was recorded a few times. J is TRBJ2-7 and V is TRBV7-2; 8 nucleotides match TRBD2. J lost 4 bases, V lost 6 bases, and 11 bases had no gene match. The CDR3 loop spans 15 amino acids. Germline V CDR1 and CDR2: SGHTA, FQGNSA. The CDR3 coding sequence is TGTGCCAGCAGGGGTGCTAGCGGGCATCTGTACGAGCAGTACTTC. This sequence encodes CASRGASGHLYEQYF.

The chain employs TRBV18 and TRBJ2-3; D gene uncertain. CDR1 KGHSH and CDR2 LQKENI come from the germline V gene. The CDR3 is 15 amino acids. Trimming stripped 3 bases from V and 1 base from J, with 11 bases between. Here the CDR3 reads CASSPTITGTDTQYF. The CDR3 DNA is TGTGCCAGCTCACCGACGATAACAGGCACAGATACGCAGTATTTT.

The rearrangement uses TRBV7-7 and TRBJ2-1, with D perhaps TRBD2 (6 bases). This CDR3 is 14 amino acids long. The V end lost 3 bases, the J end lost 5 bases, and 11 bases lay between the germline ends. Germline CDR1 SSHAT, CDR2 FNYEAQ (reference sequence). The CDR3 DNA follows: TGTGCCAGCAGCTTGACGGGACTTAACAATGAGCAGTTCTTC. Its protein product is CASSLTGLNNEQFF.

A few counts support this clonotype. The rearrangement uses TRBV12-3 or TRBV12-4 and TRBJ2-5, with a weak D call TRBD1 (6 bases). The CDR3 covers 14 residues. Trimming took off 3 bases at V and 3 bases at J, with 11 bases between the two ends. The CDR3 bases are TGTGCCAGCAGTTTCCGGGCAGGGGAAGAGACCCAGTACTTC. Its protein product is CASSFRAGEETQYF.

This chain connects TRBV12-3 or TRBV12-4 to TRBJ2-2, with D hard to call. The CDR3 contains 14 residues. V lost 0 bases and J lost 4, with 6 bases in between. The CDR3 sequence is CASSLAQVTGELFF. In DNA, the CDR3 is TGTGCCAGCAGTTTAGCGCAGGTCACCGGGGAGCTGTTTTTT.

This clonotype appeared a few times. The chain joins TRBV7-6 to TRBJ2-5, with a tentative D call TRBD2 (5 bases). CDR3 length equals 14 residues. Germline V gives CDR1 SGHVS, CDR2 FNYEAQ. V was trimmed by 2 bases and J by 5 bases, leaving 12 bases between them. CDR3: CASSLWQEAETQYF. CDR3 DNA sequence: TGTGCCAGCAGCTTATGGCAGGAGGCGGAGACCCAGTACTTC.

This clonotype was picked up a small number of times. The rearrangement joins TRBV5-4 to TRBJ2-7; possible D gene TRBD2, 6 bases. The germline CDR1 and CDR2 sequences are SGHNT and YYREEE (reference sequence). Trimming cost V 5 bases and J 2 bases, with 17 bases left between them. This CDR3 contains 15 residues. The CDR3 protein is CASSGSTRTTYEQYF. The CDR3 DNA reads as TGTGCCAGCAGTGGTTCGACTAGAACCACCTACGAGCAGTACTTC.

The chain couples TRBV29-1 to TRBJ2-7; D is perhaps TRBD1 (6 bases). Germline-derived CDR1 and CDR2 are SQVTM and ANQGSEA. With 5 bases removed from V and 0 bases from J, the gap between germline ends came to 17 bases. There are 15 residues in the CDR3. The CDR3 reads CSVSLLPGHSYEQYF. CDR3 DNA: TGCAGCGTTTCCCTTCTGCCGGGACACTCCTACGAGCAGTACTTC.

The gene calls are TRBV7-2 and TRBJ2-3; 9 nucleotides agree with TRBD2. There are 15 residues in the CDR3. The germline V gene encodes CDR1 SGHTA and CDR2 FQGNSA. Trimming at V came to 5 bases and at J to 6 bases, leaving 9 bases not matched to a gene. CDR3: CASSLQAGGYDTQYF. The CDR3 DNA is TGTGCCAGCAGCCTACAAGCGGGAGGATATGATACGCAGTATTTT.

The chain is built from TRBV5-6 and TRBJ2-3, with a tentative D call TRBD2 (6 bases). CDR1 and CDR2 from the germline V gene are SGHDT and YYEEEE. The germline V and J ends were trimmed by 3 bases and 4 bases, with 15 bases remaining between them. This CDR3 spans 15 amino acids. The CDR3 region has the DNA TGTGCCAGCAGCTCCACGGGAGTTGAAGCAGATACGCAGTATTTT. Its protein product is CASSSTGVEADTQYF.

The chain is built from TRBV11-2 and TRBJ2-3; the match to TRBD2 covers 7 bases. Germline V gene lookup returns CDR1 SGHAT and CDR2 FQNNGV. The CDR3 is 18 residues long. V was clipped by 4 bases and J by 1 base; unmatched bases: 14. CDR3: CASSSSLHPTSGTDTQYF. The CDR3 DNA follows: TGTGCCAGCAGCTCCAGTCTCCATCCTACTAGCGGCACAGATACGCAGTATTTT.

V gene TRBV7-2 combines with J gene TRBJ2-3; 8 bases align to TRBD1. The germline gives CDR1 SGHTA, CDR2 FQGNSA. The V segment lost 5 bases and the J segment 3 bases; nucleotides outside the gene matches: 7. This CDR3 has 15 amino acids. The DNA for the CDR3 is TGTGCCAGCAGCCGCCGGGACAGGACAACAGATACGCAGTATTTT. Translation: CASSRRDRTTDTQYF.

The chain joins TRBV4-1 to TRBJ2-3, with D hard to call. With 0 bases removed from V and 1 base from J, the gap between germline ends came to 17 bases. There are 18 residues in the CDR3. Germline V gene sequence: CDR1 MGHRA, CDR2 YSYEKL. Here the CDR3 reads CASSQDDRAEIGTDTQYF. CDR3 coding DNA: TGCGCCAGCAGCCAAGATGACCGGGCCGAGATTGGCACAGATACGCAGTATTTT.

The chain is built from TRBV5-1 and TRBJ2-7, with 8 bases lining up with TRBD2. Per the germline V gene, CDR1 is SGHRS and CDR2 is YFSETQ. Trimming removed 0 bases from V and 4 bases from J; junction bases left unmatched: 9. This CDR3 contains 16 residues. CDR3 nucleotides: TGCGCCAGCAGCTTGGTGCCGGGACTAGGGGAATACGAGCAGTACTTC. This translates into CASSLVPGLGEYEQYF.

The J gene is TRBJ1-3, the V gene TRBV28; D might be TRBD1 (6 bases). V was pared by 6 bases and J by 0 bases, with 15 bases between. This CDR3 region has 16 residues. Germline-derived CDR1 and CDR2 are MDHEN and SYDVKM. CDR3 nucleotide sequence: TGTGCCAGCAGACCACAGGGCCAAAGCTCTGGAAACACCATATATTTT. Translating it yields CASRPQGQSSGNTIYF.

This CDR3 is CASSLSLGTGGDEQYF. The CDR3 DNA follows: TGTGCCAGCAGCCTTAGTTTAGGGACAGGGGGCGACGAGCAGTACTTC. The chain uses TRBV7-2 and TRBJ2-7, with TRBD1 matching over 12 bases. The V and J ends lost 5 bases and 5 bases, in that order; junction bases with no gene match: 10. Germline lookup yields CDR1 SGHTA and CDR2 FQGNSA. The CDR3 covers 16 residues. Based on the CDR3 plus reference TRBV7-2 and TRBJ2-7, the full variable domain is GAGVSQSPSNKVTEKGKDVELRCDPISGHTALYWYRQSLGQGLEFLIYFQGNSAPDKSGLPSDRFSAERTGGSVSTLTIQRTQQEDSAVYLCASSLSLGTGGDEQYFGPGTRLTVT.

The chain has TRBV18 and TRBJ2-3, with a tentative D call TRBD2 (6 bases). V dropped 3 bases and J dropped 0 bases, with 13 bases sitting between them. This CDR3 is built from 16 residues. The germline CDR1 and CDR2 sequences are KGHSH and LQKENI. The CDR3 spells CASSPESGLSTDTQYF. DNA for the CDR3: TGTGCCAGCTCACCCGAGTCGGGACTTAGCACAGATACGCAGTATTTT.

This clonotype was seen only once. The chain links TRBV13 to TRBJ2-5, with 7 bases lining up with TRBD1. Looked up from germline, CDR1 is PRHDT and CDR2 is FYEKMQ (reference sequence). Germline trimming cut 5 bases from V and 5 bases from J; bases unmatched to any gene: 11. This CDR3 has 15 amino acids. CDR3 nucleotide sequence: TGTGCCAGCAGCAAACGACAGGGCCCGCTGGAGACCCAGTACTTC. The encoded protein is CASSKRQGPLETQYF.

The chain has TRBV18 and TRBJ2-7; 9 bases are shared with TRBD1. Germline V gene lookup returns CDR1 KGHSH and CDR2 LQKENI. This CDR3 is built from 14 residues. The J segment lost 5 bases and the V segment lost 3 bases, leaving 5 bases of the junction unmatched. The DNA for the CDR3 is TGTGCCAGCTCACCCCCCCGGGACAGGGACGAGCAGTACTTC. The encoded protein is CASSPPRDRDEQYF.

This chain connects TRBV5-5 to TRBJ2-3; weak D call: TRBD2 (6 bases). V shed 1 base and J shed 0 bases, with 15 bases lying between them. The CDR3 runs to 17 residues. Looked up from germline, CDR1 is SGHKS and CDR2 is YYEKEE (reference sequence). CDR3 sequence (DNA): TGTGCCAGCAGCTTGATTCCGCGGGACCCTAGCACAGATACGCAGTATTTT. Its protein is CASSLIPRDPSTDTQYF.

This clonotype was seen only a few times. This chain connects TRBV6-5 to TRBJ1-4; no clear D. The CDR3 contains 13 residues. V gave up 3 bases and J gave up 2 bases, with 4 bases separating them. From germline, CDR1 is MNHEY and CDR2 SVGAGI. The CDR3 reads CASSYYTNEKLFF. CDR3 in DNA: TGTGCCAGCAGTTATTATACTAATGAAAAACTGTTTTTT.

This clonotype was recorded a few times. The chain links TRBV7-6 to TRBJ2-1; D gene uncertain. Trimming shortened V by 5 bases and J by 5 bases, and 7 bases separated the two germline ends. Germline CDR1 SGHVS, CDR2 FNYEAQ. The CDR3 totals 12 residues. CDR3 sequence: CASSLRDNEQFF. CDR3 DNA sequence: TGTGCCAGCAGCCTTCGGGACAATGAGCAGTTCTTC.

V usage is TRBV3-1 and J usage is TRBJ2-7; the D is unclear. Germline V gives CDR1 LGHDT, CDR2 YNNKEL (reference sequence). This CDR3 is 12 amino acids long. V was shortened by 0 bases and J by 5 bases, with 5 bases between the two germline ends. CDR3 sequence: CASSQDTHEQYF. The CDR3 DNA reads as TGTGCCAGCAGCCAAGATACCCACGAGCAGTACTTC.